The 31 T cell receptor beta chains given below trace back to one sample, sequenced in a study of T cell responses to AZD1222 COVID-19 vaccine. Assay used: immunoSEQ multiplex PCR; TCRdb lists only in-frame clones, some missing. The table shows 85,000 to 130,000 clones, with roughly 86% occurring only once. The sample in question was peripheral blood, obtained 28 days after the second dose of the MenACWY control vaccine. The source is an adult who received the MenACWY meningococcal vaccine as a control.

In DNA form, the CDR3 reads TGTGCCAGTAGTAGGACAGACACTAACTATGGCTACACCTTC. Its protein is CASSRTDTNYGYTF. The V and J genes are TRBV19 and TRBJ1-2, with D perhaps matching TRBD1 (6 bases). V was trimmed by 4 bases and J by 0 bases, leaving 9 bases between them. CDR3 length: 14 residues. The V gene's germline CDR1 is LNHDA and CDR2 SQIVND (reference sequence).

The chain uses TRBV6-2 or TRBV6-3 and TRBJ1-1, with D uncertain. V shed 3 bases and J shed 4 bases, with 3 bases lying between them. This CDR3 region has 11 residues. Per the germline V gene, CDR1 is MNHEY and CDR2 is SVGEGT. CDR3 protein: CASSYITEAFF. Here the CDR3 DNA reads TGTGCCAGCAGTTATATCACTGAAGCTTTCTTT.

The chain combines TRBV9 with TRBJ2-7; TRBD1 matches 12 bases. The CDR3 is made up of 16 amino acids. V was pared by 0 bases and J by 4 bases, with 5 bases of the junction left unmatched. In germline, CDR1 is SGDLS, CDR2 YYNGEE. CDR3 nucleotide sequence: TGTGCCAGCAGCGTAGAGGGGACAGGGGGCGAGTACGAGCAGTACTTC. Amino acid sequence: CASSVEGTGGEYEQYF.

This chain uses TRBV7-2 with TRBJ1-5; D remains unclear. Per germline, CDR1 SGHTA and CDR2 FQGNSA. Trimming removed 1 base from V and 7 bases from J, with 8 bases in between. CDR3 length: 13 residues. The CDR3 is CASSLGLGQPQHF. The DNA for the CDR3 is TGTGCCAGCAGCTTAGGGCTTGGCCAGCCCCAGCATTTT.

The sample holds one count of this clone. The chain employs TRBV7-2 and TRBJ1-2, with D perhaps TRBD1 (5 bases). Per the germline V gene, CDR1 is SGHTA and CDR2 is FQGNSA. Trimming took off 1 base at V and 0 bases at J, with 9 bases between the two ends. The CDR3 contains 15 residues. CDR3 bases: TGTGCCAGCAGCTTAGGAGGCAGGGCTAACTATGGCTACACCTTC. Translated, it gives CASSLGGRANYGYTF.

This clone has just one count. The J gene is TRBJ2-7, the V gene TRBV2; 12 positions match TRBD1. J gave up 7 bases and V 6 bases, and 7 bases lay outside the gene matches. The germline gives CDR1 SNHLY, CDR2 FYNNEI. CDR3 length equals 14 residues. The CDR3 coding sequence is TGTGCCAGCAGGGGGACAGGGGGCTTAAGAGAGCAGTACTTC. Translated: CASRGTGGLREQYF.

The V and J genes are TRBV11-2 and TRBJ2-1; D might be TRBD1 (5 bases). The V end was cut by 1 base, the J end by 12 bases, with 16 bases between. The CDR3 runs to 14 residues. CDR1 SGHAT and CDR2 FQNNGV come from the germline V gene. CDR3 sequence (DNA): TGTGCCAGCAGCTTAGTCTGGGGCACTAAAGGGCAGTTCTTC. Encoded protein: CASSLVWGTKGQFF.

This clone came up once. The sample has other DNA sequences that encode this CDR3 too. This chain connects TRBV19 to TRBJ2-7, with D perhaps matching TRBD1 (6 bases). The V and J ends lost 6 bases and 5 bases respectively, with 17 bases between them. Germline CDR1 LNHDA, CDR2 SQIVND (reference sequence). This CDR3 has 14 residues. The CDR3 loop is CASRGPAGAHEQYF. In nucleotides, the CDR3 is TGTGCCAGTAGGGGCCCGGCAGGGGCCCACGAGCAGTACTTC.

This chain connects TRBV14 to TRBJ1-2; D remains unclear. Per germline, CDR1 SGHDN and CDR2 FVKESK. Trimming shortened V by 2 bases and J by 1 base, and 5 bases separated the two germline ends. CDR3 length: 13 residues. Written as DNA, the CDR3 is TGTGCCAGCAGCCAACAGTTTAACTATGGCTACACCTTC. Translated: CASSQQFNYGYTF.

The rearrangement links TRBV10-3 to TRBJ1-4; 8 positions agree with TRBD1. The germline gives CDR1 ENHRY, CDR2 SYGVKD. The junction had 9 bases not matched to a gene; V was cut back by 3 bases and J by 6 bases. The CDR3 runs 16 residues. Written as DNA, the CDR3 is TGTGCCATCAGTGACCCCCGGCAGGGGGCGGATGAAAAACTGTTTTTT. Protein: CAISDPRQGADEKLFF.

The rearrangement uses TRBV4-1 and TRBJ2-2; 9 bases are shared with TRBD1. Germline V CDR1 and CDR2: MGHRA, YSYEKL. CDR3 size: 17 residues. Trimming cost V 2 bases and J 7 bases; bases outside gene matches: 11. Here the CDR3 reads CASSQLPTGGGNGELFF. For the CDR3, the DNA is TGCGCCAGCAGCCAACTTCCGACAGGGGGTGGGAACGGGGAGCTGTTTTTT.

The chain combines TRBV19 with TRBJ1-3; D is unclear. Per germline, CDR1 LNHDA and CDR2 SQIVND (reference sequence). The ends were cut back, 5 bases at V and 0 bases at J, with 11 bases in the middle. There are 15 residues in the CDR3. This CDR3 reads CASSLAAASGNTIYF. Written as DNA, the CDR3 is TGTGCCAGTAGTCTTGCCGCCGCCTCTGGAAACACCATATATTTT.

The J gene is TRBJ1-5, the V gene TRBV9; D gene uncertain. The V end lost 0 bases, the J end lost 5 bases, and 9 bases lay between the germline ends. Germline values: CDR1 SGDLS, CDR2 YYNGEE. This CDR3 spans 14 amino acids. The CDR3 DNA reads TGTGCCAGCAGCGTAGGAGTTAATGATCAGCCCCAGCATTTT. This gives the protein CASSVGVNDQPQHF. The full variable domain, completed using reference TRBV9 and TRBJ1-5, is DSGVTQTPKHLITATGQRVTLRCSPRSGDLSVYWYQQSLDQGLQFLIQYYNGEERAKGNILERFSAQQFPDLHSELNLSSLELGDSALYFCASSVGVNDQPQHFGDGTRLSIL.

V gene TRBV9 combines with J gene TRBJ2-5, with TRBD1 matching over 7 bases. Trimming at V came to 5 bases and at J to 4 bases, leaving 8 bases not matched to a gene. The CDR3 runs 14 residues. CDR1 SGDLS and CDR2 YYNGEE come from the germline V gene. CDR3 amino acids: CASSKTGSGETQYF. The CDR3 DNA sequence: TGTGCCAGCAGTAAGACAGGGTCGGGAGAGACCCAGTACTTC.

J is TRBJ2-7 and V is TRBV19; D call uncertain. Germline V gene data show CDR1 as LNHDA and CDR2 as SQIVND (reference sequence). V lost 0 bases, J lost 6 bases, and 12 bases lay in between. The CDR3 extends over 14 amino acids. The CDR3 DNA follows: TGTGCCAGTAGTATAGAGATGAGTTTGGGCGAGCAGTACTTC. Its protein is CASSIEMSLGEQYF.

CDR3 sequence (DNA): TGTGCCAGCTCAAGGCCGGGGACCCTCTATTCCTACGAGCAGTACTTC. It specifies CASSRPGTLYSYEQYF. This chain uses TRBV18 with TRBJ2-7; D is perhaps TRBD1 or TRBD2 (5 bases each). Germline-derived CDR1 and CDR2 are KGHSH and LQKENI. Deletions cut 5 bases from V and 1 base from J, with 18 bases between. The length of the CDR3 is 16 residues.

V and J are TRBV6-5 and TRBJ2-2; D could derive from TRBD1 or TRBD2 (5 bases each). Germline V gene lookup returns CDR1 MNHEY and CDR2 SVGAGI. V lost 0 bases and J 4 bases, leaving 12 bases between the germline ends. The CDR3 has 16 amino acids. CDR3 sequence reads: CASSYSSRGGTGELFF. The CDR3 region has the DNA TGTGCCAGCAGTTACTCGTCGAGGGGTGGCACCGGGGAGCTGTTTTTT.

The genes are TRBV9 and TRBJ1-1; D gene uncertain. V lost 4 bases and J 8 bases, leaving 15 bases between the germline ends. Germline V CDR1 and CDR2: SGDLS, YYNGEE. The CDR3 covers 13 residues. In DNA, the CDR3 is TGTGCCAGCAGCCCCCGAGACTCCCCAGAAGCTTTCTTT. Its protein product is CASSPRDSPEAFF.

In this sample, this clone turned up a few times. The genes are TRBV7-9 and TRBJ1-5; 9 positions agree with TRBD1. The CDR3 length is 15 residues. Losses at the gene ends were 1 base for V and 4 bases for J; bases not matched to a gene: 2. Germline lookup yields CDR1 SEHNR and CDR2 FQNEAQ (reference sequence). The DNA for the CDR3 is TGTGCCAGCAGCTTAGACGGACAGGGGAATCAGCCCCAGCATTTT. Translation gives CASSLDGQGNQPQHF.

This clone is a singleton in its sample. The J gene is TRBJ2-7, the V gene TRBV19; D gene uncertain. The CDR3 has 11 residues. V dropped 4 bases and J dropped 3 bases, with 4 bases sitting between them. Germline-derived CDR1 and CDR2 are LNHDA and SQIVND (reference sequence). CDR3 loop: CASSSSYEQYF. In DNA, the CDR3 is TGTGCCAGTAGTAGCAGCTACGAGCAGTACTTC.

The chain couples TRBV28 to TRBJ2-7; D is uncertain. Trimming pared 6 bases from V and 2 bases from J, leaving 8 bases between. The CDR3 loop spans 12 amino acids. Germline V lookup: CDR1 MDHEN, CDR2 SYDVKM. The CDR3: CASRTGTYEQYF. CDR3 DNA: TGTGCCAGCAGGACCGGAACCTACGAGCAGTACTTC.

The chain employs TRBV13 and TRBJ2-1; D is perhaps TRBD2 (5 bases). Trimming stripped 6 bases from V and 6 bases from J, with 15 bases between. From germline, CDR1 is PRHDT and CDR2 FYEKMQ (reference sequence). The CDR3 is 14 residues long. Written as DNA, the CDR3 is TGTGCCAGCAGTTTCGTTGGAGGCGGCAATGAGCAGTTCTTC. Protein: CASSFVGGGNEQFF. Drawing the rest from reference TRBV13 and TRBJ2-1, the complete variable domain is AAGVIQSPRHLIKEKRETATLKCYPIPRHDTVYWYQQGPGQDPQFLISFYEKMQSDKGSIPDRFSAQQFSDYHSELNMSSLELGDSALYFCASSFVGGGNEQFFGPGTRLTVL.

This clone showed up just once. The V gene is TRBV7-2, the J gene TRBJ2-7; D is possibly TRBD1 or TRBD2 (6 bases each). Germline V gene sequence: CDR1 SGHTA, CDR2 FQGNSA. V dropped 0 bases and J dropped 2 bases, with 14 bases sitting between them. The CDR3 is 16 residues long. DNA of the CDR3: TGTGCCAGCAGCTTAGCTGGGCAGGGGAGGACCTACGAGCAGTACTTC. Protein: CASSLAGQGRTYEQYF.

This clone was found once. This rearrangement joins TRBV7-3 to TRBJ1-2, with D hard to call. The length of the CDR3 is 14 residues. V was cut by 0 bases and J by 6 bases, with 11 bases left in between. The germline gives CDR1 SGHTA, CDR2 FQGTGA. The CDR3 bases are TGTGCCAGCAGCTTAACGGGCCAGGTGGATGGCTACACCTTC. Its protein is CASSLTGQVDGYTF.

The CDR3 region is CASTDRVSSYSGANVLTF. The CDR3 nucleotides read TGTGCCAGCACGGACAGGGTCTCGTCCTACTCTGGGGCCAACGTCCTGACTTTC. The V call is TRBV7-2, the J call TRBJ2-6; 8 nucleotides line up with TRBD1. V gave up 7 bases and J gave up 0 bases; unmatched junction bases: 11. Germline CDR1 SGHTA, CDR2 FQGNSA. This CDR3 contains 18 residues.

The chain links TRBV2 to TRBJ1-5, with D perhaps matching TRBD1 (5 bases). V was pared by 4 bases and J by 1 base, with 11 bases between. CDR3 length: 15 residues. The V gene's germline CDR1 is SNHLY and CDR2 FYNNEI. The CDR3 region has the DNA TGTGCCAGCAGTGGGGGGGGATCGAGCAATCAGCCCCAGCATTTT. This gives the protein CASSGGGSSNQPQHF. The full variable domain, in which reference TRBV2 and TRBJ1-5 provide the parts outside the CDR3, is EPEVTQTPSHQVTQMGQEVILRCVPISNHLYFYWYRQILGQKVEFLVSFYNNEISEKSEIFDDQFSVERPDGSNFTLKIRSTKLEDSAMYFCASSGGGSSNQPQHFGDGTRLSIL.

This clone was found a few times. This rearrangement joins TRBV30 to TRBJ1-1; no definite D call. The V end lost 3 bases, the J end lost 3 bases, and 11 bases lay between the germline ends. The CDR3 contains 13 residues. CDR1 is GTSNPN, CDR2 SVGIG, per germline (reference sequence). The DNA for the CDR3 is TGTGCCTGGAGAACCGAAAGACACACTGAAGCTTTCTTT. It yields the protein CAWRTERHTEAFF. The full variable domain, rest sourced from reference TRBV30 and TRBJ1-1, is SQTIHQWPATLVQPVGSPLSLECTVEGTSNPNLYWYRQAAGRGLQLLFYSVGIGQISSEVPQNLSASRPQDRQFILSSKKLLLSDSGFYLCAWRTERHTEAFFGQGTRLTVV.

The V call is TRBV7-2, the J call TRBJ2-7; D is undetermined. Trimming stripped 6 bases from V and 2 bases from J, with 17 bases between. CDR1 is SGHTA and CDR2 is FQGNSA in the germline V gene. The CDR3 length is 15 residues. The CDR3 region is CASSPGPETTYEQYF. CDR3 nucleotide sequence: TGTGCCAGCAGTCCGGGTCCGGAAACCACCTACGAGCAGTACTTC.

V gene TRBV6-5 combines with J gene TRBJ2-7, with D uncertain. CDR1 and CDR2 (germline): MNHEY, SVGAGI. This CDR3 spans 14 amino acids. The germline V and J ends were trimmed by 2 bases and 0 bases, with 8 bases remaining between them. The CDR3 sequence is CASSYSKSSYEQYF. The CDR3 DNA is TGTGCCAGCAGTTACAGTAAGAGCTCCTACGAGCAGTACTTC.

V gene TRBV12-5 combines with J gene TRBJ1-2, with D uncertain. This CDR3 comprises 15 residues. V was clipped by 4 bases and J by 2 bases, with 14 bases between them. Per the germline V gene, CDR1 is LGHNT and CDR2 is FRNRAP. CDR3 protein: CASGSSNLANYGYTF. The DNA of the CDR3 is TGTGCTAGTGGTTCCTCGAACCTCGCGAACTATGGCTACACCTTC. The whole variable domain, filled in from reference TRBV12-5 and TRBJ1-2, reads DARVTQTPRHKVTEMGQEVTMRCQPILGHNTVFWYRQTMMQGLELLAYFRNRAPLDDSGMPKDRFSAEMPDATLATLKIQPSEPRDSAVYFCASGSSNLANYGYTFGSGTRLTVV.

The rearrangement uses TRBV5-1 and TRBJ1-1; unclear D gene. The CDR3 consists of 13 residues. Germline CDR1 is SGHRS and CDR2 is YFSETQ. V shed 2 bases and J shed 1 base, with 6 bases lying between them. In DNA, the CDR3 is TGCGCCAGCAGCTTTGTCCAGAACACTGAAGCTTTCTTT. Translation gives CASSFVQNTEAFF.